The T cell receptor (beta chain) described here comes from a study of T cells after yellow fever vaccination. Study-wide results and limits: Faster peaking, at day 5 versus 15, marked a secondary response that was weaker. The bulk population could contribute abundant contaminating clonotypes to FACS-sorted repertoires.

TCRdb recomputed calls from the 5' RACE reads with MiXCR, one row per CDR3 protein. The data contain about 160,000 distinct CDR3 sequences, about 7% of them seen just once; the ten biggest clones take up 2.5% to 3%. Of note for this clonotype: What it binds is unknown.

There are 13 residues in the CDR3. Germline CDR1 and CDR2: SGHTA and FQGNSA. The V end was cut by 4 bases, the J end by 2 bases, with 9 bases between. The receptor's source is a man aged 18-30 years who received the YFV17D yellow fever vaccine. V is TRBV7-2 and J is TRBJ2-7; D unclear. Here the sequenced sample was CD4+ T cells sorted from PBMCs, taken 4 to 5 days after the first yellow fever vaccination. The CDR3 region is CASSSNGAYEQYV. The DNA of the CDR3 is TGTGCCAGCAGCTCTAATGGGGCCTACGAGCAGTACGTC.